This T cell receptor beta chain was sequenced during a study of shared clonotypes between healthy human individuals. General study findings and limits: The genetic and exposure-history diversity represented was limited by few donors. Sequencing of the sorted subsets was shown by rarefaction to be incomplete despite large depth. Naive subsets typically showed greater estimated richness than memory subsets.

Germline values: CDR1 MGHRA, CDR2 YSYEKL. This CDR3 is 12 amino acids long. The ends were cut back, 6 bases at V and 8 bases at J, with 13 bases in the middle. This clone has more than one count but fewer than ten. The antigen remains undetermined. Free of recent acute infections or vaccinations, the donors were healthy HIV-negative adults. Profiled with immunoSEQ multiplex PCR; TCRdb holds only in-frame clones, not every one. The sample has about 2 million clones, 90% to 95% seen once. Source material: naive CD4+ T cells sorted from blood. Noted subset: CD45RA+ positively selected. The rearrangement links TRBV4-1 to TRBJ1-2; D call uncertain. This TCR derives from a man younger than 35 in good health. CDR3: CASRDSSMGYTF. Here the CDR3 DNA reads TGCGCCAGCAGGGATTCGTCGATGGGCTACACCTTC.